The present entry profiles one T cell receptor (beta chain) with its context. The repertoire was sequenced with immunoSEQ multiplex PCR; TCRdb's copy has only in-frame clones and lacks some. The sample holds roughly 18,000 clones, just under 75% seen once. This entry belongs to a study of pediatric ulcerative colitis. One to two pinch biopsies were taken from the rectum during colonoscopy. Sequenced sample: gut tissue. The clonotype originates from a boy younger than 18 with moderate ulcerative colitis.

The DNA for the CDR3 is TGTGCCAGCAGCTTAGGGGCGGCGAACACTGAAGCTTTCTTT. This encodes CASSLGAANTEAFF. The chain joins TRBV7-6 to TRBJ1-1; D uncertain. Deletions cut 1 base from V and 1 base from J, with 7 bases between. The CDR3 loop spans 14 amino acids. Germline loops: CDR1 SGHVS, CDR2 FNYEAQ.